This T cell receptor (beta chain) comes out of a study of somatic mutations in cytotoxic T cells in rheumatoid arthritis. Study-wide points: Clonality of CD8+ T cells, which was compared between rheumatoid arthritis patients and age-matched healthy controls, did not differ significantly.

With respect to this clone: Its antigen is as yet unknown.

This CDR3 is built from 16 residues. From germline, CDR1 is MNHEY and CDR2 SMNVEV (reference sequence). V was clipped by 4 bases and J by 3 bases; unmatched bases: 9. Clones were read by immunoSEQ multiplex PCR, and TCRdb kept only the in-frame ones, dropping some. The table includes some 6,700 clones, roughly 77% detected once. The rearrangement joins TRBV27 to TRBJ1-1; TRBD1 aligns across 9 bases. The sequences come from CD8+ T cells sorted from blood, collected at a follow-up visit. This TCR was recovered from a woman in her 70s with rheumatoid arthritis. CDR3 DNA: TGTGCCAGCAGTTCCTCCTGGACAGGGGTGGACACTGAAGCTTTCTTT. Protein product: CASSSSWTGVDTEAFF.